The clone carrying this T cell receptor beta chain was observed a handful of times. Its antigen is unknown. These data are taken from a study of shared clonotypes between healthy human individuals. Whole-study findings and limits: The study found about 5.1% of naive CD4 clonotypes shared across a few donors. Estimated richness values were generally larger in naive subsets than in memory subsets.

V was shortened by 1 base and J by 3 bases, with 10 bases between the two germline ends. The CDR3 loop spans 14 amino acids. Germline CDR1 reads MDHEN; CDR2 reads SYDVKM. The table came from immunoSEQ multiplex PCR; TCRdb's copy has only in-frame clones and leaves some out. This sample has roughly 2 million clones, with roughly 94% found just once. The donors were all Caucasian adults (living in Nashville, Tennessee). What was sequenced was naive CD4+ T cells sorted from blood. Subset meaning: CD45RA+ positively selected. The sequence came from a young man in good health. V usage is TRBV28 and J usage is TRBJ2-7; no clear D. The CDR3 region is CASSLFGSRYEQYF. CDR3 in DNA: TGTGCCAGCAGTTTATTCGGCAGCCGCTACGAGCAGTACTTC.